Given below is one T cell receptor beta chain in context. This CDR3 region has 17 residues. CDR1 and CDR2 (germline): MGHRA, YSYEKL. V lost 2 bases to trimming and J lost 0 bases; unmatched junction nucleotides: 7. TCRdb's copy holds only in-frame clones and misses some; the assay was immunoSEQ multiplex PCR. The repertoire holds a few hundred thousand clones, around 85% seen once, with approximately 8% in the top ten. The sample originates from a study of blood T cell repertoires in COVID-19. The sequencing input was PBMCs or T cells enriched from blood (not recorded which). This receptor was taken from a woman aged 60 to 75 who had recovered from COVID-19. The chain has TRBV4-1 and TRBJ2-5; 9 bases are shared with TRBD1. In DNA form, the CDR3 reads TGCGCCAGCAGCCAAATTACAGGGGGCGTTTACCAAGAGACCCAGTACTTC. This gives the protein CASSQITGGVYQETQYF.